The entry that follows covers one TCR beta chain sequence. Its antigen specificity is not known. Nothing much larger sits one base from this clone, and base qualities are not available. Library prep was done by multiplex PCR. Sequenced on an Illumina HiSeq 4000. CDR3 regions were amplified by Arm-PCR with iRepertoire HTBI primers to construct TCR beta libraries. PCR products were gel purified before sequencing. On the study's bioinformatics: Gene usage analysis of CDR3 amino acid clonotypes used the 55 to 80 TRBV and around 14 TRBJ segments found across samples. Filtered high-quality paired reads were merged into contigs using COPE and FqMerger. BLAST was used to align contigs to IMGT TRBV, TRBD and TRBJ reference genes, and CDR3 was defined according to IMGT. Clonotypes above 0.1% frequency were classified as highly expanded clones. Repertoire diversity was measured by Shannon entropy, and V-J evenness by the Gini coefficient. Public clonotypes were defined as clonotypes shared by more than one individual. TCRdb ran its own pipeline on the public reads, namely fastp trimming at Q25 and MiXCR clone calling, and kept in-frame beta chains. Every CDR3 protein is listed once, alongside the most common genes and DNA of its rows. What appears here as the V and J calls and clone size reflects TCRdb's work, not the paper's. This sample is represented by around 250,000 distinct CDR3 sequences; 20% of them were singletons. The top ten clonotypes cover about 15% of the sample.

This sample is part of a study of regulatory T cells in long-lasting Graves disease (dated by TCRdb to about 2021). For the study in its entirety: Patients with newly diagnosed Graves' disease had been on antithyroid drugs for under 3 months. Peripheral blood TCR sequencing and RNA sequencing compared persistent Graves' disease patients with newly diagnosed Graves' disease patients. The study took place in China and was registered as a clinical trial. A total of some 33 samples were covered by TCR sequencing, comprising approximately 13 persistent and some 20 newly diagnosed Graves' disease patients. Beyond this particular receptor, the publication reports: Lower TCR Shannon entropy and fewer highly expanded clones were observed in persistent Graves' disease patients than in newly diagnosed patients, which suggested clonal expansion. The study examined only peripheral blood because the primary lesion, thyroid tissue, could not be accessed. Persistent patients shared more public clonotypes among themselves (around 3,000) than newly diagnosed patients did (approximately 870). Sequencing and analysis were restricted to the TCR beta chain. The small sample size was acknowledged by the authors as a limitation that may reduce accuracy.

The time point label, read with the paper, signifies: newly diagnosed GD, antithyroid drugs for less than 3 months. For both TCR sequencing and RNA sequencing, RNA was extracted from PBMCs in TRIzol. Graves' disease was diagnosed according to American Thyroid Association guidelines. The patients came from an endocrinology department in Xi'an, China. Each patient gave approximately 10 milliliters of peripheral blood, collected in an EDTA anticoagulant tube. Ficoll Paque Plus density gradient separation was used to isolate PBMCs, and no further T cell sorting was performed. An Agilent 2100 Bioanalyzer and agarose gel were used to check RNA quality, and a NanoDrop 2000 was used to measure RNA concentration. This specimen was peripheral blood mononuclear cells (PBMCs), taken at new diagnosis, from a patient treated with antithyroid drugs. The sequence was collected from a female donor with Graves disease.

The CDR3 region reads CSASGTSGGSGTQYF. The nucleotide sequence is given as TGCAGTGCTTCCGGGACTAGCGGGGGGTCCGGGACCCAGTACTTC. In this chain, TRBV20-1 is recombined with TRBJ2-5; TRBD2 matches 15 bases in the middle. V is trimmed back by 5 bases and J by 7 bases, and the junction contains 8 bases that no gene match accounts for. Per the germline V gene (reference sequence), DFQATT is the CDR1 and SNEGSKA is the CDR2. The CDR3 has 15 amino acids, counting the end cysteine and phenylalanine. Here the CDR3 DNA is all that survives: 45 bases in frame from base 1.